The TCR beta chain under discussion was sequenced for a study of post-analysis software for immune sequencing data. Study conclusions and caveats: Those samples that were prepared in the same batch co-clustered strongly by F measure. Included in a set of five TRBV segments more frequent in patients than controls were TRBV5-6, TRBV5-1 and TRBV20-1.

V lost 2 bases to trimming and J lost 2 bases, with 20 bases between them. The germline gives CDR1 SGHDT, CDR2 YYEEEE. The CDR3 consists of 17 residues. TCR beta cDNA libraries had unique molecular identifiers. TCRdb fed the PCR reads into MiXCR, producing one record per CDR3 protein. The data contain 400,000 to 500,000 distinct CDR3 sequences, 30% to 45% of them singletons. As regards this clonotype: The antigen remains unidentified.

The J gene is TRBJ2-7, the V gene TRBV5-6; a weak D match, TRBD2 (5 bases). Input material: blood. The clonotype was recovered from a girl aged 2 to 10 with multiple sclerosis. DNA of the CDR3: TGTGCCAGCAGCTTAAAAGCGGACGGCCCTACTGCCTACGAGCAGTACTTC. Translation: CASSLKADGPTAYEQYF.